The 24 T cell receptor beta chains below all came from one sample that was sequenced in a study of T cells after yellow fever vaccination (dated by TCRdb to between 2019 and 2020). Libraries were constructed by 5' RACE. TCRdb lists the instrument as Illumina NovaSeq 6000. The raw public data were reprocessed by TCRdb itself: fastp quality trimming at Q25, MiXCR clonotype calling, in-frame beta chains only. Every distinct CDR3 protein forms one entry, paired with its most common genes and DNA. The sample data list about 320,000 distinct CDR3 sequences, and about 10% of these were observed just once. Jointly, the top ten make up 3% to 3.5% of the sample. The treatment or condition label, read with the paper, signifies: live attenuated yellow fever vaccine strain. The source material was CD4+ T cells sorted from PBMCs, sampled 45 days after the yellow fever booster vaccination. The receptor source for this set is a man between 18 and 29 years old who received the YFV17D yellow fever vaccine.

This clonotype was recorded a few times. The chain joins TRBV5-1 to TRBJ2-3; 10 bases fit TRBD1. Germline CDR1 is SGHRS and CDR2 is YFSETQ. This CDR3 contains 15 residues. Losses at the gene ends were 0 bases for V and 7 bases for J; bases not matched to a gene: 5. CDR3 DNA: TGCGCCAGCAGCTTGGAGGGACAGGGGAAAAATACGCAGTATTTT. It translates to CASSLEGQGKNTQYF.

The count of this clonotype is one. The V and J genes are TRBV5-1 and TRBJ1-2; D unclear. Per the germline V gene, CDR1 is SGHRS and CDR2 is YFSETQ. The ends were cut back, 1 base at V and 3 bases at J, with 13 bases in the middle. The CDR3 loop spans 15 amino acids. CDR3 loop: CASSLYPGDDYGYTF. CDR3 nucleotide sequence: TGCGCCAGCAGCTTGTATCCGGGTGACGACTATGGCTACACCTTC.

There are a few counts of this clonotype. The rearrangement joins TRBV7-9 to TRBJ2-3; 11 bases are a match to TRBD1. This CDR3 contains 16 residues. CDR1 is SEHNR and CDR2 is FQNEAQ in the germline V gene (reference sequence). V shed 5 bases and J 6 bases; nucleotides not matched to a gene: 10. The CDR3 reads CASSPTGTGGRDTQYF. For the CDR3, the DNA is TGTGCCAGCAGCCCTACCGGGACAGGGGGAAGGGATACGCAGTATTTT. The variable domain in full, with the rest retrieved from reference TRBV7-9 and TRBJ2-3, is DTGVSQNPRHKITKRGQNVTFRCDPISEHNRLYWYRQTLGQGPEFLTYFQNEAQLEKSRLLSDRFSAERPKGSFSTLEIQRTEQGDSAMYLCASSPTGTGGRDTQYFGPGTRLTVL.

This sequence joins TRBV20-1 and TRBJ1-6; a possible D gene is TRBD1 (5 bases). CDR3 length: 14 residues. V shed 0 bases and J shed 7 bases, with 10 bases lying between them. Germline V gene data show CDR1 as DFQATT and CDR2 as SNEGSKA (reference sequence). The CDR3 is CSARDLGGNSPLHF. The CDR3 region has the DNA TGCAGTGCTAGAGATCTGGGGGGGAATTCACCCCTCCACTTT.

The chain links TRBV7-8 to TRBJ1-5; no clear D gene. CDR1 SGHVS and CDR2 FQNEAQ come from the germline V gene. The germline V and J ends were trimmed by 0 bases and 3 bases, with 15 bases remaining between them. The length of the CDR3 is 17 residues. The CDR3, as DNA: TGTGCCAGCAGCTTAGCTTCCGGTGGGGTCCCCAATCAGCCCCAGCATTTT. Protein sequence: CASSLASGGVPNQPQHF.

This clonotype was found a few times. The rearrangement joins TRBV7-8 to TRBJ2-6, with D unresolved. V lost 5 bases, J lost 2 bases, and 10 bases lay in between. From germline, CDR1 is SGHVS and CDR2 FQNEAQ. The CDR3 has 15 residues. CDR3 DNA sequence: TGTGCCAGCAGCCTAACAGCCGCTGGGGCCAACGTCCTGACTTTC. The encoded protein is CASSLTAAGANVLTF. The complete variable domain, with remaining parts taken from reference TRBV7-8 and TRBJ2-6, reads GAGVSQSPRYKVAKRGQDVALRCDPISGHVSLFWYQQALGQGPEFLTYFQNEAQLDKSGLPSDRFFAERPEGSVSTLKIQRTQQEDSAVYLCASSLTAAGANVLTFGAGSRLTVL.

This sequence joins TRBV6-2 or TRBV6-3 and TRBJ2-7; D unresolved. CDR1 is MNHEY and CDR2 is SVGEGT in the germline V gene. The V gene lost 6 bases and the J gene lost 4 bases, with 19 bases spanning the gap. The CDR3 contains 15 residues. CDR3 residues: CASRLAPTDPYEQYF. The CDR3 DNA sequence: TGTGCCAGCAGGCTCGCTCCCACAGACCCATACGAGCAGTACTTC.

This clonotype was seen only a few times. The chain carries TRBV6-5 and TRBJ2-7, with D tentatively TRBD2 (5 bases). The germline gives CDR1 MNHEY, CDR2 SVGAGI. Trimming pared 0 bases from V and 0 bases from J, leaving 21 bases between. This CDR3 spans 19 amino acids. The CDR3 sequence: CASSYSTRAGWVSSYEQYF. CDR3 in DNA: TGTGCCAGCAGTTACTCGACGCGGGCCGGTTGGGTAAGCTCCTACGAGCAGTACTTC.

The chain uses TRBV19 and TRBJ2-1; no clear D. V was clipped by 4 bases and J by 8 bases, with 9 bases between them. Germline V gene data show CDR1 as LNHDA and CDR2 as SQIVND (reference sequence). CDR3 length: 12 amino acids. As DNA, the CDR3 is TGTGCCAGTAGTACCATTGGCGATGAGCAGTTCTTC. Its protein product is CASSTIGDEQFF.

The CDR3 is CASSFMVQTQYF. Written as DNA, the CDR3 is TGTGCCAGCAGTTTTATGGTCCAGACCCAGTACTTC. This chain joins TRBV28 and TRBJ2-5, with no clear D. This CDR3 contains 12 residues. V lost 3 bases, J lost 6 bases, and 8 bases lay in between. The germline V gene encodes CDR1 MDHEN and CDR2 SYDVKM.

There are many counts of this clonotype. This chain connects TRBV7-2 to TRBJ2-1; 11 bases are a match to TRBD2. There are 15 residues in the CDR3. V lost 5 bases, J lost 10 bases, and 10 bases stayed unmatched. The germline V gene encodes CDR1 SGHTA and CDR2 FQGNSA. CDR3 loop: CASSLSGGASGEQFF. The CDR3 region has the DNA TGTGCCAGCAGCCTTAGCGGGGGGGCTTCTGGAGAGCAGTTCTTC.

This chain links TRBV12-3 or TRBV12-4 with TRBJ2-4; 7 bases agree with TRBD2. This CDR3 is 14 amino acids long. The trim removed 6 bases at V and 1 base at J, leaving 3 bases unmatched. The CDR3 DNA is TGTGCCAGCAGCACGACTAGCGCCAAAAACATTCAGTACTTC. It specifies CASSTTSAKNIQYF.

The V call is TRBV2, the J call TRBJ2-1; no firm D call. V gave up 4 bases and J gave up 5 bases, with 15 bases separating them. There are 15 residues in the CDR3. Germline lookup yields CDR1 SNHLY and CDR2 FYNNEI. DNA of the CDR3: TGTGCCAGCAGTGTTCGTCCGCTGCCAAACAATGAGCAGTTCTTC. Its protein product is CASSVRPLPNNEQFF.

This clonotype was detected only a few times. V usage is TRBV18 and J usage is TRBJ2-3; D is possibly TRBD1 or TRBD2 (6 bases each). Trimming shortened V by 2 bases and J by 4 bases, and 13 bases separated the two germline ends. Germline V lookup: CDR1 KGHSH, CDR2 LQKENI. CDR3 length equals 15 residues. CDR3 protein: CASSPRPRGPDTQYF. CDR3 bases: TGTGCCAGCTCACCAAGGCCACGGGGGCCAGATACGCAGTATTTT.

The rearrangement links TRBV6-4 to TRBJ2-5, with 9 nucleotides matching TRBD1. This CDR3 has 17 residues. V shed 6 bases, J shed 4 bases, and the junction held 15 bases outside the gene matches. CDR1 is MRHNA, CDR2 SNTAGT, per germline. CDR3 DNA sequence: TGTGCCAGCAGGGGCCGCCGGACAGGGGACGGCGGAGAGACCCAGTACTTC. This translates into CASRGRRTGDGGETQYF.

The sample holds a few counts of this clonotype. The chain recombines TRBV7-9 with TRBJ1-1; D is unclear. Germline lookup yields CDR1 SEHNR and CDR2 FQNEAQ (reference sequence). CDR3 length: 16 amino acids. V was trimmed by 4 bases and J by 1 base, leaving 16 bases between them. DNA of the CDR3: TGTGCCAGCAGCTCGCTAGCCATGACCAAGAACACTGAAGCTTTCTTT. Translation gives CASSSLAMTKNTEAFF.

This clonotype was seen only a few times. The chain employs TRBV24-1 and TRBJ2-1; D may be TRBD2 (7 bases). The CDR3 has 15 residues. Trimming removed 4 bases at V and 5 bases at J, with 14 bases between. CDR1 is KGHDR, CDR2 SFDVKD, per germline. DNA of the CDR3: TGTGCCACCAGTGACCCGGGGAGGGGGGACAATGAGCAGTTCTTC. Translated: CATSDPGRGDNEQFF.

V and J are TRBV9 and TRBJ1-4; TRBD1 matches 7 bases. The CDR3 has 16 residues. Germline CDR1 reads SGDLS; CDR2 reads YYNGEE. Unmatched junction bases numbered 13, after V lost 4 bases and J lost 7 bases. CDR3 coding DNA: TGTGCCAGCAGCTCGACAGGGATTGGAAGTAGTGAAAAACTGTTTTTT. Protein sequence: CASSSTGIGSSEKLFF. Together with reference TRBV9 and TRBJ1-4, the CDR3 gives the full variable domain: DSGVTQTPKHLITATGQRVTLRCSPRSGDLSVYWYQQSLDQGLQFLIQYYNGEERAKGNILERFSAQQFPDLHSELNLSSLELGDSALYFCASSSTGIGSSEKLFFGSGTQLSVL.

V is TRBV5-1 and J is TRBJ2-2; possible D gene TRBD1, 5 bases. Germline V gene lookup returns CDR1 SGHRS and CDR2 YFSETQ. The CDR3 totals 16 residues. Deletions cut 0 bases from V and 1 base from J, with 10 bases between. The CDR3 loop reads CASSLGQGENTGELFF. CDR3 nucleotide sequence: TGCGCCAGCAGCTTGGGGCAGGGTGAGAACACCGGGGAGCTGTTTTTT.

This clonotype has more than one count but fewer than ten. V gene TRBV7-9 combines with J gene TRBJ1-5; TRBD1 might be the D (6 bases). V was pared by 5 bases and J by 11 bases, with 19 bases between. The CDR3 totals 14 residues. The germline V gene has CDR1 SEHNR and CDR2 FQNEAQ (reference sequence). CDR3: CASSLATAQGSQHF. For the CDR3, the DNA is TGTGCCAGCAGCCTCGCGACAGCCCAGGGGTCCCAGCATTTT.

This clonotype appeared a few times. This chain joins TRBV11-2 and TRBJ1-3; D unclear. V lost 4 bases and J lost 7, with 17 bases in between. The CDR3 runs 15 residues. Germline loops: CDR1 SGHAT, CDR2 FQNNGV. CDR3 sequence reads: CASSWTVAVGNTIYF. In nucleotides, the CDR3 is TGTGCCAGCAGCTGGACGGTGGCCGTCGGGAACACCATATATTTT.

V usage is TRBV5-1 and J usage is TRBJ1-6, with D possibly being TRBD1 (6 bases). The V gene's germline CDR1 is SGHRS and CDR2 YFSETQ. There are 14 residues in the CDR3. V gave up 2 bases and J gave up 7 bases, with 10 bases separating them. The DNA of the CDR3 is TGCGCCAGCAGCTTTGCGGGGGCCAATTCACCCCTCCACTTT. This gives the protein CASSFAGANSPLHF.

The gene calls are TRBV6-5 and TRBJ1-1; TRBD1 might be the D (6 bases). Germline assignment: CDR1 MNHEY and CDR2 SVGAGI. The CDR3 runs 13 residues. Trimming removed 0 bases from V and 10 bases from J, with 12 bases in between. The CDR3: CASSYSGAERAFF. CDR3 in DNA: TGTGCCAGCAGTTACTCGGGGGCAGAAAGAGCTTTCTTT.

This clonotype was seen a handful of times. J is TRBJ2-3 and V is TRBV15, with 7 bases identical to TRBD2. The CDR3 loop spans 15 amino acids. Germline CDR1 and CDR2: LNHNV and YYDKDF (reference sequence). V was pared by 3 bases and J by 5 bases, with 8 bases of the junction left unmatched. The DNA of the CDR3 is TGTGCCACCAGCAGGGGGGGGTCTTCCCAAGATACGCAGTATTTT. Translating gives CATSRGGSSQDTQYF.